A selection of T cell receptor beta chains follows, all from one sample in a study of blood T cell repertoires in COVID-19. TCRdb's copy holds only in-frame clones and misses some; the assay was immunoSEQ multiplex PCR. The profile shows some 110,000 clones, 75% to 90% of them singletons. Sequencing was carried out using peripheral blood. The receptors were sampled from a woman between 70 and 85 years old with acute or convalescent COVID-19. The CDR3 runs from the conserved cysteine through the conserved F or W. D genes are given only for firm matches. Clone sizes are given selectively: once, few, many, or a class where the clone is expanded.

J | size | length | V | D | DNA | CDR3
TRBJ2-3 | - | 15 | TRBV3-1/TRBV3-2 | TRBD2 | TGTGCCAGCAGCCAAGTAAGCGGGAGCTCAGATACGCAGTATTTT | CASSQVSGSSDTQYF
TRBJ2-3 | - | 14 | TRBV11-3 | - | TGTGCCAGCAGCTTAACCGGGGACACAGATACGCAGTATTTT | CASSLTGDTDTQYF
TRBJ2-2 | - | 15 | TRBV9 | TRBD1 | TGTGCCAGCAGCCTTCGGACAGGGCAATCCGGGGAGCTGTTTTTT | CASSLRTGQSGELFF
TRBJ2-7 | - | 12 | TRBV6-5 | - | TGTGCCAGCAGTTCACAGGGTTACGAGCAGTACTTC | CASSSQGYEQYF
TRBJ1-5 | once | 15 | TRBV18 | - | TGTGCCAGCTCACCCGGCAGCGGTACTATTGAGCCCCAGCATTTT | CASSPGSGTIEPQHF
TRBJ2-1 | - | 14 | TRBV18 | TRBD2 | TGTGCCAGCTCACCGGGACTAGCGCCCAATGAGCAGTTCTTC | CASSPGLAPNEQFF
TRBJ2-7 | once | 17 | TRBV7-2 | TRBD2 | TGTGCCAGCAGCCCCCTTCGTCTAGCGGGGCCCGCCTACGAGCAGTACTTC | CASSPLRLAGPAYEQYF
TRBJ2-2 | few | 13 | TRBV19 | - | TGTGCCAGTAGTTCAGTGTCTGGCGGGGAGCTGTTTTTT | CASSSVSGGELFF
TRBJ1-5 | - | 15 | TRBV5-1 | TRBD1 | TGCGCCAGCAGCTTGGAGGGGACAGGGAATCAGCCCCAGCATTTT | CASSLEGTGNQPQHF
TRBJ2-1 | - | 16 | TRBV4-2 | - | TGTGCCAGCAGCCAAGACTGGGACGTAGCGGTCTATGAGCAGTTCTTC | CASSQDWDVAVYEQFF
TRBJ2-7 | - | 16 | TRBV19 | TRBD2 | TGTGCCAGTAGTATTGGTAGCGGGGGCCTCTCCTACGAGCAGTACTTC | CASSIGSGGLSYEQYF
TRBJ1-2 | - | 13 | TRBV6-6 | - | TGTGCCAGCACGCCCTGGGGGGGGGATGGCTACACCTTC | CASTPWGGDGYTF
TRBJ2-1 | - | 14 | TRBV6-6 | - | TGTGCCAGCACCCAGGGACTCCCGGGGGATGAGCAGTTCTTC | CASTQGLPGDEQFF
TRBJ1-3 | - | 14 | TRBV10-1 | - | TGCGCCAGCGGCCCGAGCGGCGGGGGAAACACCATATATTTT | CASGPSGGGNTIYF
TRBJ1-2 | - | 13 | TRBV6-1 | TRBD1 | TGTGCCAGCAGTGACCGGGACAGCCGGGGCTACACCTTC | CASSDRDSRGYTF
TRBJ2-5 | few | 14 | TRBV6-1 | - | TGTGCCAGCAGTGAATGGGGCAGACAAGAGACCCAGTACTTC | CASSEWGRQETQYF
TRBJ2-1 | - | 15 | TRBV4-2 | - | TGTGCCAGCAGCCAAGAAATAGGAGGGGTGAATGAGCAGTTCTTC | CASSQEIGGVNEQFF
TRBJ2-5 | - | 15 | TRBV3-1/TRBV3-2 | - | TGTGCCAGCAGCCAAGGTTCAGGGCCCGGGGAGACCCAGTACTTC | CASSQGSGPGETQYF